The 23 T cell receptor beta chains presented below share a single source sample, sequenced in a study of blood T cell repertoires in COVID-19. This table comes from immunoSEQ multiplex PCR, and its TCRdb copy is limited to in-frame clones, with some not included. The sample gives approximately 280,000 clones, 87% of which show up once; roughly 6.3% is in the top ten. What was sequenced was PBMCs or T cells enriched from blood (not recorded which). All receptors come from a woman between 40 and 50 years old who had recovered from COVID-19.

The chain combines TRBV20-1 with TRBJ2-7, with D unclear. This CDR3 has 11 residues. From germline, CDR1 is DFQATT and CDR2 SNEGSKA (reference sequence). V was trimmed by 2 bases and J by 2 bases, leaving 4 bases between them. This chain's CDR3 is CSARTTYEQYF. The DNA of the CDR3 is TGCAGTGCTAGAACTACCTACGAGCAGTACTTC.

The chain is built from TRBV11-2 and TRBJ2-1; 9 bases fit TRBD2. This CDR3 region has 14 residues. Germline values: CDR1 SGHAT, CDR2 FQNNGV. Losses at the gene ends were 3 bases for V and 10 bases for J; bases not matched to a gene: 7. CDR3 sequence: CASSFGSGSGEQFF. Written as DNA, the CDR3 is TGTGCCAGCAGCTTCGGTAGCGGGAGCGGCGAGCAGTTCTTC.

The CDR3 DNA follows: TGTGCCACCAGCAGAGATGGGAGCTATGGCTACACCTTC. Translated, it gives CATSRDGSYGYTF. The chain joins TRBV15 to TRBJ1-2; D gene uncertain. Trimming stripped 0 bases from V and 4 bases from J, with 6 bases between. The germline gives CDR1 LNHNV, CDR2 YYDKDF (reference sequence). The CDR3 is 13 residues long.

This chain joins TRBV27 and TRBJ1-2; the D gene is possibly TRBD1 (5 bases). There are 17 residues in the CDR3. V lost 3 bases and J 0 bases, leaving 17 bases between the germline ends. From germline, CDR1 is MNHEY and CDR2 SMNVEV (reference sequence). The CDR3 DNA reads as TGTGCCAGCAGTTTGTGGGGACGGGGGGTGGCTAACTATGGCTACACCTTC. Amino acid sequence: CASSLWGRGVANYGYTF.

The chain carries TRBV4-1 and TRBJ1-1; no firm D call. This CDR3 has 14 amino acids. Germline CDR1 and CDR2: MGHRA and YSYEKL. Deletions cut 4 bases from V and 4 bases from J, with 13 bases between. The CDR3, as DNA: TGCGCCAGCAGCCCTGGGCCCCGACCCACTGAAGCTTTCTTT. Its protein product is CASSPGPRPTEAFF.

The V and J genes are TRBV6-5 and TRBJ2-2; no firm D call. Trimming shortened V by 1 base and J by 3 bases, and 9 bases separated the two germline ends. This CDR3 has 15 amino acids. In germline, CDR1 is MNHEY, CDR2 SVGAGI. CDR3 nucleotides: TGTGCCAGCAGTTACTATGGCGGAGACACCGGGGAGCTGTTTTTT. It translates to CASSYYGGDTGELFF.

V and J are TRBV11-2 and TRBJ2-7; 11 bases agree with TRBD2. CDR1 and CDR2 from the germline V gene are SGHAT and FQNNGV. With V trimmed by 5 bases and J by 5 bases, 5 bases remained unmatched. The CDR3 runs 14 residues. CDR3 region: CASSKLAGAHEQYF. CDR3 DNA sequence: TGTGCCAGCAGCAAACTAGCGGGGGCCCACGAGCAGTACTTC.

The chain employs TRBV14 and TRBJ1-1; D remains ambiguous. This CDR3 has 16 residues. CDR1 SGHDN and CDR2 FVKESK come from the germline V gene. V dropped 1 base and J dropped 9 bases, with 21 bases sitting between them. The CDR3 nucleotides read TGTGCCAGCAGCCAAGCGATGGCGGGAGCCATCAGGAAAGCTTTCTTT. Protein sequence: CASSQAMAGAIRKAFF.

CDR3 residues: CASSYDPGSSKGEAFF. In nucleotides, the CDR3 is TGTGCCAGCAGTTACGACCCCGGGAGCTCTAAAGGTGAAGCTTTCTTT. The chain recombines TRBV6-5 with TRBJ1-1; unclear D gene. Germline values: CDR1 MNHEY, CDR2 SVGAGI. The CDR3 extends over 16 amino acids. Deletions cut 2 bases from V and 7 bases from J, with 20 bases between.

The chain links TRBV9 to TRBJ2-7; TRBD2 might be the D (6 bases). This CDR3 comprises 14 residues. Germline CDR1 and CDR2: SGDLS and YYNGEE. V was clipped by 0 bases and J by 6 bases, with 13 bases between them. Here the CDR3 reads CASSVETTGGEQYF. The CDR3 bases are TGTGCCAGCAGCGTAGAAACAACCGGGGGCGAGCAGTACTTC.

The chain uses TRBV2 and TRBJ2-1, with D perhaps TRBD1 (6 bases). Germline loops: CDR1 SNHLY, CDR2 FYNNEI. The V end lost 5 bases, the J end lost 9 bases, and 20 bases lay between the germline ends. This CDR3 comprises 15 residues. The CDR3 spells CASSWQGHSRGEQFF. In DNA, the CDR3 is TGTGCCAGCAGTTGGCAGGGGCATAGTCGGGGTGAGCAGTTCTTC. The entire variable domain, with the rest obtained from reference TRBV2 and TRBJ2-1, is as follows: EPEVTQTPSHQVTQMGQEVILRCVPISNHLYFYWYRQILGQKVEFLVSFYNNEISEKSEIFDDQFSVERPDGSNFTLKIRSTKLEDSAMYFCASSWQGHSRGEQFFGPGTRLTVL.

This clone was recorded once. The sample holds other DNA sequences that translate to the same CDR3. V and J are TRBV2 and TRBJ2-1; 7 nucleotides match TRBD1. The junction had 3 bases not matched to a gene; V was cut back by 6 bases and J by 4 bases. The CDR3 runs 13 residues. Germline V lookup: CDR1 SNHLY, CDR2 FYNNEI. CDR3 nucleotide sequence: TGTGCCAGCAGCCGACAGGGATACAATGAGCAGTTCTTC. It specifies CASSRQGYNEQFF.

The V gene is TRBV9, the J gene TRBJ2-3; tentative D call: TRBD2 (6 bases). CDR1 SGDLS and CDR2 YYNGEE come from the germline V gene. The CDR3 loop spans 16 amino acids. V lost 3 bases, J lost 7 bases, and 21 bases lay in between. CDR3 DNA: TGTGCCAGCAGCGGAGCGGGCCCCCCCTCCCCCCATACGCAGTATTTT. It is translated as CASSGAGPPSPHTQYF.

The V gene is TRBV7-2, the J gene TRBJ2-1, with a tentative D call TRBD2 (7 bases). This CDR3 is 15 amino acids long. Trimming cost V 6 bases and J 10 bases, with 22 bases left between them. Germline V lookup: CDR1 SGHTA, CDR2 FQGNSA. CDR3 sequence (DNA): TGTGCCAGCAGGCCAACCGGGGGGCCGGGGCAGGAGCAGTTCTTC. This gives the protein CASRPTGGPGQEQFF.

This sequence joins TRBV2 and TRBJ2-2; TRBD2 agrees at 8 bases. The junction had 0 bases not matched to a gene; V was cut back by 6 bases and J by 3 bases. CDR1 is SNHLY, CDR2 FYNNEI, per germline. This CDR3 has 13 residues. The CDR3 loop is CASRGLDTGELFF. The CDR3 nucleotides are TGTGCCAGCAGGGGACTAGACACCGGGGAGCTGTTTTTT. Looking up the rest from reference TRBV2 and TRBJ2-2 gives the full variable domain: EPEVTQTPSHQVTQMGQEVILRCVPISNHLYFYWYRQILGQKVEFLVSFYNNEISEKSEIFDDQFSVERPDGSNFTLKIRSTKLEDSAMYFCASRGLDTGELFFGEGSRLTVL.

This clone was picked up a small number of times. The rearrangement uses TRBV10-3 and TRBJ2-7; D possibly corresponds to TRBD2 (5 bases). The CDR3 has 13 residues. The ends were cut back, 8 bases at V and 0 bases at J, with 11 bases in the middle. The germline gives CDR1 ENHRY, CDR2 SYGVKD. CDR3 sequence: CAIRGATSYEQYF. For the CDR3, the DNA is TGTGCCATCCGGGGAGCGACCTCCTACGAGCAGTACTTC.

This rearrangement joins TRBV28 to TRBJ1-4; 8 bases are shared with TRBD1. The ends lost 4 bases at V and 8 bases at J; junction bases unmatched: 15. The CDR3 consists of 17 residues. Germline V CDR1 and CDR2: MDHEN, SYDVKM. CDR3 region: CASSYGQSGTGVEKLFF. The CDR3 nucleotides are TGTGCCAGCAGTTATGGCCAATCCGGGACAGGCGTGGAAAAACTGTTTTTT.

V usage is TRBV4-1 and J usage is TRBJ2-5; 9 bases agree with TRBD2. With V trimmed by 0 bases and J by 5 bases, 10 bases remained unmatched. This CDR3 has 17 residues. Looked up from germline, CDR1 is MGHRA and CDR2 is YSYEKL. The CDR3 reads CASSQEGRGSGRETQYF. The CDR3, as DNA: TGCGCCAGCAGCCAAGAAGGTCGCGGGAGCGGGAGGGAGACCCAGTACTTC.

The rearrangement joins TRBV28 to TRBJ2-7; D gene unclear. The CDR3 totals 12 residues. Germline CDR1 is MDHEN and CDR2 is SYDVKM. Between the trimmed V and J ends, which lost 3 bases and 3 bases, there was a span of 6 bases. The CDR3: CASSFFFYEQYF. The CDR3 DNA reads TGTGCCAGCAGTTTCTTCTTCTACGAGCAGTACTTC.

The CDR3 sequence: CASSVSPDQPQHF. DNA of the CDR3: TGTGCCAGCAGCGTATCCCCTGATCAGCCCCAGCATTTT. This sequence joins TRBV7-2 and TRBJ1-5; unclear D gene. The CDR3 is made up of 13 amino acids. Germline loops: CDR1 SGHTA, CDR2 FQGNSA. Trimming removed 5 bases from V and 5 bases from J, with 10 bases in between.

The genes are TRBV11-2 and TRBJ1-5, with TRBD1 as a possible D gene (5 bases). This CDR3 contains 16 residues. Germline V CDR1 and CDR2: SGHAT, FQNNGV. Trimming pared 1 base from V and 1 base from J, leaving 11 bases between. The CDR3 DNA reads TGTGCCAGCAGCTTAGGGGGGAGGGGAAGCAATCAGCCCCAGCATTTT. It yields the protein CASSLGGRGSNQPQHF.

This clone was found once. This sequence joins TRBV7-2 and TRBJ1-5, with a possible D match to TRBD1 (5 bases). This CDR3 spans 16 amino acids. Trimming pared 5 bases from V and 2 bases from J, leaving 16 bases between. The germline gives CDR1 SGHTA, CDR2 FQGNSA. The CDR3, as DNA: TGTGCCAGCAGCCCGAGAGGAGGGGACGGCAATCAGCCCCAGCATTTT. Translating it yields CASSPRGGDGNQPQHF.

The genes are TRBV2 and TRBJ2-1, with TRBD2 matching 9 bases. Germline V gene lookup returns CDR1 SNHLY and CDR2 FYNNEI. This CDR3 has 14 amino acids. After removal of 7 bases from V and 3 bases from J, the junction contained 4 bases not matched to a gene. In DNA form, the CDR3 reads TGTGCCAGCAAGGATAGCGGGGGCTACAATGAGCAGTTCTTC. Translating gives CASKDSGGYNEQFF. Drawing the rest from reference TRBV2 and TRBJ2-1, the complete variable domain is EPEVTQTPSHQVTQMGQEVILRCVPISNHLYFYWYRQILGQKVEFLVSFYNNEISEKSEIFDDQFSVERPDGSNFTLKIRSTKLEDSAMYFCASKDSGGYNEQFFGPGTRLTVL.